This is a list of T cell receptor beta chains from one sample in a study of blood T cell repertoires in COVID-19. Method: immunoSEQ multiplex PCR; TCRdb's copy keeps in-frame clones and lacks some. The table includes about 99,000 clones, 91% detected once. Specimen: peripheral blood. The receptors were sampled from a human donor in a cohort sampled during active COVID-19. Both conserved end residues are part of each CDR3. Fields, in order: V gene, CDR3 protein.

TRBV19 CASSISGRGNQPQHF
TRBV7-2 CASLAGDHTDTQYF
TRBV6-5 CASSPQRGGVWELFF
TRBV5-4 CASSLYQGMKNYEQYF
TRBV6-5 CASSYSGGNEKLFF
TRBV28 CASSFLQALDIQYF
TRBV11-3 CASSLGQGLDTEAFF
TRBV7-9 CASSYTSGRGEQFF
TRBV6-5 CASSYSTSGRGEQFF
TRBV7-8 CASSQMALGPGLENYEQYF
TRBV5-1 CASSDGTSGLNTQYF
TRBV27 CASREPGTSGQPQHF
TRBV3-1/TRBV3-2 CASSRGTGGYEQYF
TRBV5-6 CASQDSMNTEAFF
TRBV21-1 CASSRGQGKEETQYF
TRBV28 CASTMTGRAVAGVSYNEQFF